This is a list of T cell receptor beta chains from one sample in a study of cytomegalovirus exposure and HLA in healthy donors. Generated by immunoSEQ multiplex PCR, the TCRdb table keeps only in-frame clones and is missing some. The sample yields some 150,000 clones, just under 80% seen once. The source material was PBMCs. The source is a woman aged 50 to 60 in good health and CMV-seronegative. Both conserved end residues are part of each CDR3. D genes are given only for firm matches. Clone size appears in some rows only: once, few, many, or a class for an expanded clone.

.,TRBV7-9,.,TRBJ1-2,12,TGTGCCAGCAGCTTAGAGGACTCTGGCTACACCTTC,CASSLEDSGYTF
TRBD2,TRBV9,.,TRBJ2-1,14,TGTGCCAGCAGCGTAGTTCTAGCGGGGGGGCCCCAGTTCTTC,CASSVVLAGGPQFF
TRBD1,TRBV18,.,TRBJ2-7,17,TGTGCCAGCTCACCATCTGTGGGACAGGCCTCATCCTACGAGCAGTACTTC,CASSPSVGQASSYEQYF
.,TRBV11-3,.,TRBJ2-5,15,TGTGCCAGCAGCTTAGGGGCGGGCGGCCAAGAGACCCAGTACTTC,CASSLGAGGQETQYF
TRBD1,TRBV4-3,.,TRBJ2-1,17,TGCGCCAGCAGCCAAGGAATACAGGGGGTAGGGTACAATGAGCAGTTCTTC,CASSQGIQGVGYNEQFF
TRBD1,TRBV28,.,TRBJ1-4,14,TGTGCCAGCAGAACGGGGACAGAGTTTGAAAAACTGTTTTTT,CASRTGTEFEKLFF
.,TRBV10-3,.,TRBJ2-1,13,TGTGCCATCAGTGAAACAGGATACAATGAGCAGTTCTTC,CAISETGYNEQFF
.,TRBV5-6,.,TRBJ2-1,15,TGTGCCAGCAGCTTGACGAGACAGGACTCCAATGAGCAGTTCTTC,CASSLTRQDSNEQFF
.,TRBV9,few,TRBJ1-6,14,TGTGCCAGCAGCGTAGTACAGTCTAATTCACCCCTCCACTTT,CASSVVQSNSPLHF
TRBD2,TRBV4-1,.,TRBJ2-1,17,TGCGCCAGCAGCCAAGTTTTGCTGGCTAGCGGGGATAATGAGCAGTTCTTC,CASSQVLLASGDNEQFF
TRBD1,TRBV5-6,few,TRBJ1-1,15,TGTGCCAGCAGCTTAGTAGATCAGGGGGGCACTGAAGCTTTCTTT,CASSLVDQGGTEAFF
.,TRBV7-7,.,TRBJ2-5,14,TGTGCCAGCAGCCCCAACAGGTGGGGAGAGACCCAGTACTTC,CASSPNRWGETQYF
TRBD1,TRBV7-9,.,TRBJ1-5,19,TGTGCCAGTCAGAGTTATACCGGGACAGGGGACCTTAGCAATCAGCCCCAGCATTTT,CASQSYTGTGDLSNQPQHF
TRBD2,TRBV15,once,TRBJ2-7,17,TGTGCCACCAGCAGAGGACTAGCGGGAGGCTTCTCCTACGAGCAGTACTTC,CATSRGLAGGFSYEQYF
.,TRBV7-2,.,TRBJ1-1,16,TGTGCCAGCAGCTCCTACAGGGCACCCATGAACACTGAAGCTTTCTTT,CASSSYRAPMNTEAFF
TRBD2,TRBV7-2,once,TRBJ2-1,16,TGTGCCAGCAGCCGGGCATTAGCGGGGGCCACAAATGAGCAGTTCTTC,CASSRALAGATNEQFF
.,TRBV15,.,TRBJ2-5,15,TGTGCCACCAGCAGAGGTGACGGCGGAGGGGAGACCCAGTACTTC,CATSRGDGGGETQYF
.,TRBV18,.,TRBJ1-6,14,TGTGCCAGCTCACCGTTGTCAGATAATTCACCCCTCCACTTT,CASSPLSDNSPLHF
TRBD1,TRBV14,.,TRBJ2-2,17,TGTGCCAGCAGCCTCAGACAGGGGGCTATAGACACCGGGGAGCTGTTTTTT,CASSLRQGAIDTGELFF
.,TRBV7-8,.,TRBJ1-3,18,TGTGCCAGCAGCTTAGGGGCGGGGGATTGGGCGTCTGGAAACACCATATATTTT,CASSLGAGDWASGNTIYF
.,TRBV4-3,.,TRBJ1-5,14,TGCGCCAGCAGCCAAGATCGGGGCAATCAGCCCCAGCATTTT,CASSQDRGNQPQHF
.,TRBV10-3,many,TRBJ1-5,13,TGTGCCATCAGAGGGGAGGGCAATCAGCCCCAGCATTTT,CAIRGEGNQPQHF